What follows describes a single T cell receptor (beta chain). Its target is unknown. V lost 4 bases and J 5 bases, leaving 18 bases between the germline ends. The CDR3 contains 15 residues. CDR1 and CDR2 from the germline V gene are SGHKS and YYEKEE (reference sequence). This record belongs to a study of T cell responses to AZD1222 COVID-19 vaccine. Study observations and caveats: Once two AZD1222 doses were given, Spike-specific TCR breadth and depth went up. Females outnumbered males among donors, who were mostly white British; clonal diversity was possibly underestimated. Spike regions recognized by vaccine-associated CD4 TCRs spanned the protein, led by 160-218 and 743-854. Close to half of spike-specific TCRs reportedly recognize unmutated variant regions.

The method was immunoSEQ multiplex PCR; TCRdb's version includes in-frame clones alone and lacks a portion of them. The data show about 120,000 clones, with 93% seen just once and around 5% held by the top ten. The material sequenced was peripheral blood, taken 28 days after the second AZD1222 dose. This sequence joins TRBV5-5 and TRBJ2-5; D gene ambiguous. The receptor was isolated from an adult who received the AZD1222 COVID-19 vaccine. CDR3 in DNA: TGTGCCAGCAGCGCCGTAGGGCCTCAGGTTGAGACCCAGTACTTC. Translating gives CASSAVGPQVETQYF.